Relative to its sample, the clone carrying this T cell receptor delta chain is medium-sized. One junction end disagrees with the germline gene, perhaps due to a read error. The data stem from a study of gamma-delta chains in newborns, infants, children. Study-level information: Microbial exposure reportedly drives polyclonal innate γδ T cell expansion after birth.

TCRdb re-called the reads via CATT. The sample shows approximately 7,100 delta-chain clones, 2% to 2.5% of them seen only once. This TCR derives from a child who was a newborn, infant or young child, either healthy, febrile or measles-vaccinated (not recorded which). The sample comprised blood.

For the CDR3, the DNA is TGTGCCTGTGACACCGTCTTACTGGGGGATCCGAGCTCCCGGGACACCCGACAGATGTTTTTC. It translates to CACDTVLLGDPSSRDTRQMFF. The chain is built from TRDV2 and TRDJ3, with TRDD3 matching over 10 bases. Germline V gene sequence: CDR1 GEAIGNYY, CDR2 EKD. The length of the CDR3 is 21 residues.